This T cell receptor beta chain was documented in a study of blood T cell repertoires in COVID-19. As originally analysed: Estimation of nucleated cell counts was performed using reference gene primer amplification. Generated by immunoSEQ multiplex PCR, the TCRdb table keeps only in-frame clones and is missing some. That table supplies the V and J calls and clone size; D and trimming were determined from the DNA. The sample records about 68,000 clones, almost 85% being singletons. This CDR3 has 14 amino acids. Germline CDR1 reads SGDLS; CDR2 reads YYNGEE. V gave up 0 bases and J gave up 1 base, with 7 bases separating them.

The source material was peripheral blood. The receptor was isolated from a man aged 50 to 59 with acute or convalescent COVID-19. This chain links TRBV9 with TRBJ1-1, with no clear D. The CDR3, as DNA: TGTGCCAGCAGCGTAGGGCCACAGAACACTGAAGCTTTCTTT. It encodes CASSVGPQNTEAFF.